The subject of this entry is one TCR beta chain. Its antigen is undetermined. Time point given: week 3, after first cycle of checkpoint inhibitor. Sampling occurred pretreatment (T0) and at week 3 (W3), after cycle one of checkpoint blockade. These data belong to a study of blood T cell dynamics during melanoma immunotherapy. Overall study results and limits: Clones driving repertoire changes may be melanoma-specific or general immune activation.

Assay: immunoSEQ multiplex PCR; the TCRdb copy retains only in-frame clones and omits some. This table holds 1,000 to 1,200 clones, 81% found once. This sequence was found in a human donor with melanoma. The sequences come from cell-free DNA from blood, collected from a patient treated with checkpoint blockade.

CDR3 bases: TGTGCCTGGACCTTACGGGCAGAAGGTGGCTACACCTTC. The encoded protein is CAWTLRAEGGYTF. The rearrangement uses TRBV30 and TRBJ1-2; D uncertain. The germline V gene has CDR1 GTSNPN and CDR2 SVGIG (reference sequence). The ends were cut back, 4 bases at V and 7 bases at J, with 16 bases in the middle. CDR3 length equals 13 residues.